These T cell receptor beta chains were read from a single sample in a study of T cell changes during pregnancy in multiple sclerosis. Assay used: immunoSEQ multiplex PCR; TCRdb lists only in-frame clones, some missing. The sample contains approximately 70,000 clones, 91% of which appear only once. Sequenced material: peripheral blood, taken in the first trimester of pregnancy. Receptor source: a female donor with multiple sclerosis, enrolled in a pregnancy study. Each CDR3 is given with its conserved first and last residue. D genes are given only for firm matches. Expanded clones get a size class; other rows say once, few or many, or leave the size out.

TRBV30	TRBD1	TRBJ1-2	.	CAWLQGFNGYTF	TGTGCCTGGTTACAGGGGTTCAATGGCTACACCTTC
TRBV5-1	TRBD2	TRBJ2-3	.	CASSLGGRAATDTQYF	TGCGCCAGCAGCTTGGGCGGGAGGGCCGCCACAGATACGCAGTATTTT
TRBV6-5	TRBD1	TRBJ2-7	.	CASSRRTGSNEQYF	TGTGCCAGCAGCCGACGGACAGGGTCCAACGAGCAGTACTTC
TRBV7-2	.	TRBJ2-4	.	CASSLESPPNYIQYF	TGTGCCAGCAGCTTAGAAAGCCCTCCCAATTACATTCAGTACTTC
TRBV28	TRBD2	TRBJ2-7	.	CASSSLGLAGIGEQYF	TGTGCCAGCAGTTCCCTCGGACTAGCGGGAATCGGAGAGCAGTACTTC
TRBV6-1	.	TRBJ2-7	few	CASSEGLSYEQYF	TGTGCCAGCAGTGAAGGGCTCTCCTACGAGCAGTACTTC
TRBV7-2	TRBD1	TRBJ1-5	once	CASSAGQGAQPQHF	TGTGCCAGCAGCGCCGGACAGGGGGCTCAGCCCCAGCATTTT
TRBV27	TRBD1	TRBJ1-5	few	CASSASRQGSNQPQHF	TGTGCCAGCAGTGCCTCCCGACAGGGGAGCAATCAGCCCCAGCATTTT
TRBV4-1	TRBD2	TRBJ2-7	.	CASSQDARGYYEQYF	TGCGCCAGCAGCCAAGATGCGCGGGGGTACTACGAGCAGTACTTC
TRBV15	TRBD1	TRBJ1-1	.	CATSSDRVDTEAFF	TGTGCCACCAGCAGTGACAGGGTGGACACTGAAGCTTTCTTT
TRBV6-1	.	TRBJ1-6	.	CASSVSSWGVGSPLHF	TGTGCCAGCAGTGTTAGTAGTTGGGGGGTGGGTTCACCCCTCCACTTT
TRBV5-5	TRBD1	TRBJ2-7	.	CASSLGPGQVYEQYF	TGTGCCAGCAGCTTGGGACCGGGACAGGTATACGAGCAGTACTTC
TRBV10-1	.	TRBJ2-7	few	CASSEERHVNYEQYF	TGCGCCAGCAGTGAGGAACGACACGTAAACTACGAGCAGTACTTC
TRBV29-1	.	TRBJ2-1	.	CSVERPRRELSYNEQFF	TGCAGCGTTGAACGCCCGCGGCGGGAATTGTCCTACAATGAGCAGTTCTTC
TRBV30	.	TRBJ1-1	once	CAWSKTDMNTEAFF	TGTGCCTGGAGTAAAACGGACATGAACACTGAAGCTTTCTTT
TRBV28	.	TRBJ1-5	.	CASSFYLRGGNNQPQHF	TGTGCCAGCAGTTTCTACCTCAGGGGTGGGAACAATCAGCCCCAGCATTTT
TRBV2	TRBD1	TRBJ1-1	.	CASSSQGVNTEAFF	TGTGCCAGCAGTTCGCAGGGGGTGAACACTGAAGCTTTCTTT
TRBV7-6	.	TRBJ2-1	.	CASSSPTTGSYNEQFF	TGTGCCAGCAGCTCGCCAACCACAGGGTCCTACAATGAGCAGTTCTTC
TRBV7-2	.	TRBJ2-4	once	CASTSGPSGDIQYF	TGTGCCAGCACCTCGGGTCCCTCCGGGGACATTCAGTACTTC
TRBV6-5	TRBD1	TRBJ1-2	.	CASRENRGDGYGYTF	TGTGCCAGCAGGGAAAACAGGGGGGATGGCTATGGCTACACCTTC
TRBV9	.	TRBJ2-1	.	CASSLSLAESSYNEQFF	TGTGCCAGCAGCCTCAGTCTCGCGGAGAGCTCCTACAATGAGCAGTTCTTC
TRBV5-6	.	TRBJ2-1	.	CASSTDREAYNEQFF	TGTGCCAGCAGCACCGACAGGGAGGCCTACAATGAGCAGTTCTTC
TRBV5-6	TRBD2	TRBJ2-3	.	CASSPPGGITDTQYF	TGTGCCAGCAGCCCCCCGGGGGGGATCACAGATACGCAGTATTTT
TRBV28	.	TRBJ1-5	.	CASSPQGFNQPQHF	TGTGCCAGCAGTCCACAGGGCTTCAATCAGCCCCAGCATTTT
TRBV6-5	.	TRBJ1-1	.	CASSYSIQSSNTEAFF	TGTGCCAGCAGTTACTCGATCCAGTCCTCGAACACTGAAGCTTTCTTT
TRBV28	TRBD1	TRBJ1-2	.	CASSAGGRSYGYTF	TGTGCCAGCAGTGCAGGGGGCAGGAGCTATGGCTACACCTTC
TRBV5-4	TRBD2	TRBJ2-1	.	CASSLATSGTYNEQFF	TGTGCCAGCAGCTTAGCAACTAGCGGGACTTACAATGAGCAGTTCTTC
TRBV7-2	TRBD1	TRBJ1-6	.	CASSLIPGQNNSPLHF	TGTGCCAGCAGCTTAATTCCGGGACAGAATAATTCACCCCTCCACTTT
TRBV28	.	TRBJ2-1	.	CASTPPGQGLLNEQFF	TGTGCCAGCACCCCCCCCGGGCAGGGGCTTTTGAATGAGCAGTTCTTC
TRBV7-7	.	TRBJ1-1	.	CASSFIIMGRNTEAFF	TGTGCCAGCAGCTTTATCATTATGGGGCGGAACACTGAAGCTTTCTTT
TRBV7-9	TRBD2	TRBJ2-1	.	CASSLSGGLYNEQFF	TGTGCCAGCAGCCTTTCGGGAGGCCTCTACAATGAGCAGTTCTTC
TRBV19	.	TRBJ2-7	.	CASSIPGYEQYF	TGTGCCAGTAGTATCCCCGGCTACGAGCAGTACTTC
TRBV4-1	.	TRBJ2-7	.	CASSQGALADEQYF	TGCGCCAGCAGCCAAGGGGCTTTAGCGGACGAGCAGTACTTC
TRBV30	.	TRBJ1-4	.	CAWGSGATNEKLFF	TGTGCCTGGGGTTCAGGGGCAACTAATGAAAAACTGTTTTTT
TRBV27	TRBD1	TRBJ2-1	.	CASSLWGTIDRERMNEQFF	TGTGCCAGCAGTTTGTGGGGTACAATTGACAGGGAGAGAATGAATGAGCAGTTCTTC
TRBV5-4	.	TRBJ2-7	once	CASSLPSTGVNEQYF	TGTGCCAGCAGCTTGCCTTCAACAGGTGTCAACGAGCAGTACTTC
TRBV9	.	TRBJ2-2	.	CASSVAYKVANTGELFF	TGTGCCAGCAGCGTAGCCTATAAAGTAGCGAACACCGGGGAGCTGTTTTTT
TRBV27	TRBD2	TRBJ2-5	.	CASSLTKGLAGEETQYF	TGTGCCAGCAGTTTGACGAAGGGACTAGCGGGAGAAGAGACCCAGTACTTC
TRBV5-1	TRBD2	TRBJ2-5	.	CASSPGLVLETQYF	TGCGCCAGCAGCCCGGGACTAGTGCTAGAGACCCAGTACTTC
TRBV28	.	TRBJ2-1	few	CASSPIHKGAGNEQFF	TGTGCCAGCAGCCCTATTCACAAGGGCGCGGGGAATGAGCAGTTCTTC
TRBV19	TRBD2	TRBJ2-2	.	CASSIGGLAGGPGELFF	TGTGCCAGTAGTATAGGTGGACTAGCGGGAGGCCCCGGGGAGCTGTTTTTT
TRBV14	TRBD1	TRBJ1-2	.	CASSPRQGSGYTF	TGTGCCAGCAGCCCTCGACAGGGTAGCGGCTACACCTTC
TRBV5-1	TRBD2	TRBJ2-5	once	CASSFGEGGRETQYF	TGCGCCAGCAGCTTTGGGGAGGGCGGTCGGGAGACCCAGTACTTC
TRBV5-1	TRBD2	TRBJ2-3	.	CASSLKTSGTPDTQYF	TGCGCCAGCAGCTTGAAGACTAGCGGGACCCCAGATACGCAGTATTTT
TRBV27	TRBD1	TRBJ1-1	once	CASSLTETGVLNTEAFF	TGTGCCAGCAGTCTCACCGAGACAGGGGTCCTGAACACTGAAGCTTTCTTT
TRBV29-1	.	TRBJ1-4	.	CSVEASQGGEKLFF	TGCAGCGTTGAAGCGTCCCAGGGCGGTGAAAAACTGTTTTTT
TRBV6-5	.	TRBJ2-1	.	CASSLLLSGNEQFF	TGTGCCAGCAGTTTACTACTCTCTGGGAATGAGCAGTTCTTC
TRBV6-5	.	TRBJ1-1	.	CASSLSGNTEAFF	TGTGCCAGCAGTTTGTCGGGGAACACTGAAGCTTTCTTT
TRBV28	.	TRBJ2-7	.	CASSSPIYRDYEQYF	TGTGCCAGCAGCTCCCCCATTTACAGAGACTACGAGCAGTACTTC
TRBV5-8	.	TRBJ1-5	.	CASSLYRDNQPQHF	TGTGCCAGCAGCCTCTACAGGGACAATCAGCCCCAGCATTTT
TRBV27	.	TRBJ2-7	.	CASSLGSGVMYEQYF	TGTGCCAGCAGTTTAGGGTCGGGAGTGATGTACGAGCAGTACTTC